The 32 T cell receptor beta chains listed next were all sequenced from one sample in a study of chemoradiotherapy in HPV16-positive cancers. Assay used: immunoSEQ multiplex PCR; TCRdb lists only in-frame clones, some missing. Of tens of thousands of clones in the sample, just over 90% were seen once. The sequencing here drew on blood, taken from a patient who underwent chemoradiotherapy. The receptors were sampled from a human donor with HPV-associated anogenital cancer.

This chain joins TRBV10-3 and TRBJ2-5; 10 nucleotides align to TRBD2. The V and J ends lost 5 bases and 7 bases, in that order; junction bases with no gene match: 13. Germline assignment: CDR1 ENHRY and CDR2 SYGVKD. CDR3 length: 16 amino acids. CDR3 protein: CAISTPNSGGYVTQYF. CDR3 DNA: TGTGCCATCAGTACCCCAAATAGCGGGGGGTATGTGACCCAGTACTTC.

For the CDR3, the DNA is TGTGCCAGCAGTTTTGAGTGGAGGAGAGGCAAGCTAACCTACGAGCAGTACTTC. Protein product: CASSFEWRRGKLTYEQYF. The rearrangement joins TRBV28 to TRBJ2-7, with TRBD2 as a possible D gene (5 bases). This CDR3 has 18 residues. V was trimmed by 3 bases and J by 2 bases, leaving 23 bases between them. Germline values: CDR1 MDHEN, CDR2 SYDVKM.

The chain carries TRBV30 and TRBJ2-1; weak D call: TRBD1 (5 bases). This CDR3 comprises 13 residues. CDR1 and CDR2 (germline): GTSNPN, SVGIG (reference sequence). V lost 0 bases and J 10 bases, leaving 13 bases between the germline ends. The CDR3 is CAWSVFQGQEQFF. The CDR3 DNA follows: TGTGCCTGGAGTGTTTTCCAGGGCCAGGAGCAGTTCTTC. Combining the CDR3 with reference TRBV30 and TRBJ2-1 gives the whole variable domain SQTIHQWPATLVQPVGSPLSLECTVEGTSNPNLYWYRQAAGRGLQLLFYSVGIGQISSEVPQNLSASRPQDRQFILSSKKLLLSDSGFYLCAWSVFQGQEQFFGPGTRLTVL.

The chain carries TRBV28 and TRBJ1-2; D may be TRBD1 (5 bases). CDR1 and CDR2 (germline): MDHEN, SYDVKM. Trimming stripped 7 bases from V and 3 bases from J, with 12 bases between. The CDR3 is 13 residues long. CDR3 nucleotides: TGTGCCAGCAACAATGGGGGAGACTATGGCTACACCTTC. This gives the protein CASNNGGDYGYTF.

This clone occurred once. The genes are TRBV4-3 and TRBJ1-4, with 8 bases aligning to TRBD1. The CDR3 loop spans 16 amino acids. The trim removed 1 base at V and 7 bases at J, leaving 8 bases unmatched. The V gene's germline CDR1 is LGHNA and CDR2 YSLEER. CDR3 loop: CASSQGGTGRGEKLFF. The DNA of the CDR3 is TGCGCCAGCAGCCAAGGGGGGACAGGAAGGGGTGAAAAACTGTTTTTT.

The V and J genes are TRBV7-8 and TRBJ1-2, with D possibly being TRBD1 (6 bases). The germline V and J ends were trimmed by 1 base and 3 bases, with 21 bases remaining between them. Germline values: CDR1 SGHVS, CDR2 FQNEAQ. There are 18 residues in the CDR3. The CDR3 sequence is CASSLGGHREALYYGYTF. The CDR3, as DNA: TGTGCCAGCAGCTTAGGGGGTCACAGGGAAGCTCTCTACTATGGCTACACCTTC.

The chain has TRBV4-3 and TRBJ1-2; 12 bases agree with TRBD1. In germline, CDR1 is LGHNA, CDR2 YSLEER. The V and J ends lost 4 bases and 8 bases, in that order; junction bases with no gene match: 5. The CDR3 extends over 14 amino acids. As DNA, the CDR3 is TGCGCCAGCAGCCGGGACAGGGGGCTAACAGGCTACACCTTC. Translating it yields CASSRDRGLTGYTF.

V and J are TRBV9 and TRBJ2-7, with a possible D match to TRBD1 (5 bases). Trimming cost V 4 bases and J 1 base, with 18 bases left between them. There are 16 residues in the CDR3. From germline, CDR1 is SGDLS and CDR2 YYNGEE. As DNA, the CDR3 is TGTGCCAGCAGCCTCAACCCGACAGCCATATCCTACGAGCAGTACTTC. Translated: CASSLNPTAISYEQYF. The whole variable domain, remainder taken from reference TRBV9 and TRBJ2-7, is DSGVTQTPKHLITATGQRVTLRCSPRSGDLSVYWYQQSLDQGLQFLIQYYNGEERAKGNILERFSAQQFPDLHSELNLSSLELGDSALYFCASSLNPTAISYEQYFGPGTRLTVT.

This clone was detected only once. The chain employs TRBV5-4 and TRBJ1-1; 11 nucleotides line up with TRBD1. Germline V gene sequence: CDR1 SGHNT, CDR2 YYREEE (reference sequence). CDR3 length: 14 amino acids. The trim removed 3 bases at V and 5 bases at J, leaving 3 bases unmatched. CDR3 loop: CASSSGTGGTEAFF. The CDR3 nucleotides read TGTGCCAGCAGCTCCGGGACAGGGGGTACTGAAGCTTTCTTT.

The chain uses TRBV6-5 and TRBJ2-7; 7 nucleotides agree with TRBD1. V shed 7 bases and J 3 bases; nucleotides not matched to a gene: 6. The length of the CDR3 is 13 residues. Germline CDR1 is MNHEY and CDR2 is SVGAGI. The DNA for the CDR3 is TGTGCCAGCAACCCGGGACAGAGCTACGAGCAGTACTTC. The encoded protein is CASNPGQSYEQYF.

This clone was detected once. The chain couples TRBV7-3 to TRBJ2-1, with D perhaps assigned TRBD1 or TRBD2 (6 bases each). CDR1 and CDR2 (germline): SGHTA, FQGTGA. The germline V and J ends were trimmed by 4 bases and 9 bases, with 16 bases remaining between them. This CDR3 is 14 amino acids long. The CDR3 reads CASSSLSGGGEQFF. DNA for the CDR3: TGTGCCAGCAGCTCCCTGTCCGGGGGCGGTGAGCAGTTCTTC.

The chain recombines TRBV29-1 with TRBJ1-2; 7 nucleotides agree with TRBD1. The junction had 15 bases not matched to a gene; V was cut back by 7 bases and J by 1 base. From germline, CDR1 is SQVTM and CDR2 ANQGSEA. The CDR3 covers 16 residues. The CDR3 coding sequence is TGCAGCGACAGACCACATTGGGACAGTCATAACTATGGCTACACCTTC. The encoded protein is CSDRPHWDSHNYGYTF. The whole variable domain, remainder taken from reference TRBV29-1 and TRBJ1-2, is SAVISQKPSRDICQRGTSLTIQCQVDSQVTMMFWYRQQPGQSLTLIATANQGSEATYESGFVIDKFPISRPNLTFSTLTVSNMSPEDSSIYLCSDRPHWDSHNYGYTFGSGTRLTVV.

The V and J genes are TRBV6-5 and TRBJ2-1, with a tentative D call TRBD1 (6 bases). The CDR3 totals 14 residues. Germline lookup yields CDR1 MNHEY and CDR2 SVGAGI. The V end was cut by 0 bases, the J end by 3 bases, with 6 bases between. CDR3: CASSYSDSYNEQFF. In DNA, the CDR3 is TGTGCCAGCAGTTACTCGGACAGCTACAATGAGCAGTTCTTC.

The V call is TRBV11-2, the J call TRBJ1-1, with 9 bases aligning to TRBD1. V shed 1 base and J 4 bases; nucleotides not matched to a gene: 4. Looked up from germline, CDR1 is SGHAT and CDR2 is FQNNGV. The CDR3 sequence is 15 residues long. The CDR3 region is CASSLGQGEATEAFF. The CDR3 nucleotides read TGTGCCAGCAGCTTAGGACAGGGGGAGGCCACTGAAGCTTTCTTT.

The chain uses TRBV7-2 and TRBJ2-1; D may be TRBD1 (6 bases). CDR1 is SGHTA and CDR2 is FQGNSA in the germline V gene. The CDR3 sequence is 15 residues long. V was trimmed by 1 base and J by 6 bases, leaving 13 bases between them. The CDR3 loop reads CASSLEQGSLNEQFF. CDR3 sequence (DNA): TGTGCCAGCAGCTTAGAACAGGGCTCTCTCAATGAGCAGTTCTTC.

The rearrangement joins TRBV30 to TRBJ2-3; 7 bases line up with TRBD1. The CDR3 runs 14 residues. V was pared by 1 base and J by 2 bases, with 3 bases of the junction left unmatched. Germline V gene sequence: CDR1 GTSNPN, CDR2 SVGIG (reference sequence). The CDR3 nucleotides are TGTGCCTGGAGTGGGGACAGCCTCACAGATACGCAGTATTTT. This gives the protein CAWSGDSLTDTQYF.

CDR3 sequence: CASSLAGELFF. CDR3 DNA: TGTGCCAGCAGCTTAGCAGGGGAGCTGTTTTTT. The V gene is TRBV13, the J gene TRBJ2-2; the D is unclear. CDR1 and CDR2 from the germline V gene are PRHDT and FYEKMQ (reference sequence). V was clipped by 1 base and J by 8 bases, with 2 bases between them. CDR3 length equals 11 residues. Based on the CDR3 plus reference TRBV13 and TRBJ2-2, the full variable domain is AAGVIQSPRHLIKEKRETATLKCYPIPRHDTVYWYQQGPGQDPQFLISFYEKMQSDKGSIPDRFSAQQFSDYHSELNMSSLELGDSALYFCASSLAGELFFGEGSRLTVL.

The J gene is TRBJ2-1, the V gene TRBV29-1, with D perhaps TRBD1 or TRBD2 (5 bases each). The germline V gene has CDR1 SQVTM and CDR2 ANQGSEA. V lost 7 bases and J 3 bases, leaving 16 bases between the germline ends. This CDR3 contains 14 residues. CDR3 loop: CSAPGDPHYNEQFF. The CDR3, as DNA: TGCAGCGCTCCCGGGGACCCACACTACAATGAGCAGTTCTTC.

This chain uses TRBV19 with TRBJ1-5; TRBD1 agrees at 9 bases. V was pared by 6 bases and J by 5 bases, with 5 bases of the junction left unmatched. This CDR3 region has 14 residues. The germline CDR1 and CDR2 sequences are LNHDA and SQIVND (reference sequence). Here the CDR3 reads CASSQGTGYQPQHF. The CDR3 bases are TGTGCCAGTAGCCAAGGGACAGGGTATCAGCCCCAGCATTTT.

This clone has only one observation. CDR3: CASSAQGGPTIQYF. CDR3 coding DNA: TGTGCCAGCAGCGCCCAGGGGGGGCCTACCATTCAGTACTTC. J is TRBJ2-4 and V is TRBV5-4; D possibly uses TRBD1 or TRBD2 (7 bases each). The germline gives CDR1 SGHNT, CDR2 YYREEE (reference sequence). The CDR3 covers 14 residues. The V end was cut by 4 bases, the J end by 9 bases, with 17 bases between.

This sequence joins TRBV6-1 and TRBJ1-3; D may be TRBD1 (6 bases). From germline, CDR1 is MNHNS and CDR2 SASEGT. Trimming cost V 5 bases and J 1 base, with 12 bases left between them. The CDR3 has 15 amino acids. CDR3 protein: CASSTGTSSGNTIYF. The DNA of the CDR3 is TGTGCCAGCAGTACAGGGACCTCATCTGGAAACACCATATATTTT.

The chain uses TRBV6-5 and TRBJ1-1; 10 bases fit TRBD1. CDR3 size: 15 residues. V lost 4 bases to trimming and J lost 4 bases; unmatched junction nucleotides: 6. Germline CDR1 MNHEY, CDR2 SVGAGI. The CDR3 reads CASSLTGGVGTEAFF. CDR3 nucleotides: TGTGCCAGCAGTTTGACAGGGGGCGTGGGCACTGAAGCTTTCTTT.

The gene calls are TRBV19 and TRBJ2-2; a weak D match, TRBD2 (6 bases). The germline V gene has CDR1 LNHDA and CDR2 SQIVND (reference sequence). CDR3 length: 15 residues. V lost 3 bases and J 5 bases, leaving 13 bases between the germline ends. This CDR3 reads CASSIVEAGTGELFF. CDR3 bases: TGTGCCAGTAGTATTGTGGAGGCGGGGACCGGGGAGCTGTTTTTT. The whole variable domain, filled in from reference TRBV19 and TRBJ2-2, reads DGGITQSPKYLFRKEGQNVTLSCEQNLNHDAMYWYRQDPGQGLRLIYYSQIVNDFQKGDIAEGYSVSREKKESFPLTVTSAQKNPTAFYLCASSIVEAGTGELFFGEGSRLTVL.

The V and J genes are TRBV6-5 and TRBJ1-6, with 12 bases aligning to TRBD1. This CDR3 contains 15 residues. Trimming cost V 7 bases and J 7 bases; bases outside gene matches: 5. Germline CDR1 MNHEY, CDR2 SVGAGI. The CDR3 DNA reads as TGTGCCAGCAAAGAGGGGACAGGGGGCAATTCACCCCTCCACTTT. Its translation: CASKEGTGGNSPLHF.

This clone was detected only once. V and J are TRBV28 and TRBJ1-1; D may be TRBD1 (6 bases). The germline V and J ends were trimmed by 5 bases and 2 bases, with 12 bases remaining between them. The germline CDR1 and CDR2 sequences are MDHEN and SYDVKM. The CDR3 covers 14 residues. CDR3 coding DNA: TGTGCCAGCAGTCCCTCGGACAGAAACACTGAAGCTTTCTTT. Protein: CASSPSDRNTEAFF.

The CDR3 region is CASSSLGIAGNYNEQFF. CDR3 DNA: TGTGCCAGCAGTTCCCTAGGTATAGCGGGAAACTACAATGAGCAGTTCTTC. This chain joins TRBV28 and TRBJ2-1, with TRBD2 identical over 8 bases. CDR3 length: 17 residues. CDR1 MDHEN and CDR2 SYDVKM come from the germline V gene. V shed 4 bases and J 3 bases; nucleotides not matched to a gene: 11.

V gene TRBV5-4 combines with J gene TRBJ1-1; maybe TRBD1 (5 bases). Trimming took 5 bases from V and 5 from J, leaving 16 bases between them. Germline CDR1 is SGHNT and CDR2 is YYREEE (reference sequence). The CDR3 has 14 amino acids. The CDR3 nucleotides are TGTGCCAGCAGAGCGACAGATTCTTGGACTGAAGCTTTCTTT. Encoded protein: CASRATDSWTEAFF. Full variable domain (outside the CDR3, taken from reference TRBV5-4 and TRBJ1-1): ETGVTQSPTHLIKTRGQQVTLRCSSQSGHNTVSWYQQALGQGPQFIFQYYREEENGRGNFPPRFSGLQFPNYSSELNVNALELDDSALYLCASRATDSWTEAFFGQGTRLTVV.

The chain carries TRBV5-5 and TRBJ2-7; D remains ambiguous. Germline V gene lookup returns CDR1 SGHKS and CDR2 YYEKEE (reference sequence). Trimming took 4 bases from V and 0 from J, leaving 14 bases between them. CDR3 length: 15 amino acids. The CDR3 region is CASSTDPRSSYEQYF. Here the CDR3 DNA reads TGTGCCAGCAGCACGGACCCCAGGAGCTCCTACGAGCAGTACTTC.

The chain recombines TRBV30 with TRBJ2-2, with 10 bases identical to TRBD1. V was clipped by 3 bases and J by 4 bases; unmatched bases: 5. Germline V gene sequence: CDR1 GTSNPN, CDR2 SVGIG (reference sequence). The CDR3 consists of 15 residues. The CDR3 loop reads CAWRGGQGVTGELFF. The CDR3 coding sequence is TGTGCCTGGAGAGGTGGACAGGGGGTCACCGGGGAGCTGTTTTTT.

This CDR3 is CASSKTSGSSYEQYF. DNA of the CDR3: TGTGCCAGCAGCAAAACTAGCGGGAGCTCCTACGAGCAGTACTTC. The genes are TRBV6-1 and TRBJ2-7; 11 bases are shared with TRBD2. V shed 6 bases, J shed 0 bases, and the junction held 4 bases outside the gene matches. CDR1 and CDR2 (germline): MNHNS, SASEGT. The CDR3 contains 15 residues.

V usage is TRBV5-1 and J usage is TRBJ1-1; tentatively, D is TRBD1 (5 bases). Germline loops: CDR1 SGHRS, CDR2 YFSETQ. V was pared by 2 bases and J by 5 bases, with 16 bases between. This CDR3 is 15 amino acids long. The CDR3: CASSFLGGIGTEAFF. The CDR3 region has the DNA TGCGCCAGCAGCTTTCTGGGGGGGATAGGGACTGAAGCTTTCTTT.

J is TRBJ2-7 and V is TRBV19; 7 bases are a match to TRBD1. Germline V gene sequence: CDR1 LNHDA, CDR2 SQIVND (reference sequence). The CDR3 consists of 14 residues. With 4 bases clipped from V and 5 bases from J, the junction kept 8 bases outside the gene matches. This CDR3 reads CASSNSGQFDEQYF. CDR3 nucleotide sequence: TGTGCCAGTAGTAACTCGGGACAGTTTGACGAGCAGTACTTC. Based on the CDR3 plus reference TRBV19 and TRBJ2-7, the full variable domain is DGGITQSPKYLFRKEGQNVTLSCEQNLNHDAMYWYRQDPGQGLRLIYYSQIVNDFQKGDIAEGYSVSREKKESFPLTVTSAQKNPTAFYLCASSNSGQFDEQYFGPGTRLTVT.